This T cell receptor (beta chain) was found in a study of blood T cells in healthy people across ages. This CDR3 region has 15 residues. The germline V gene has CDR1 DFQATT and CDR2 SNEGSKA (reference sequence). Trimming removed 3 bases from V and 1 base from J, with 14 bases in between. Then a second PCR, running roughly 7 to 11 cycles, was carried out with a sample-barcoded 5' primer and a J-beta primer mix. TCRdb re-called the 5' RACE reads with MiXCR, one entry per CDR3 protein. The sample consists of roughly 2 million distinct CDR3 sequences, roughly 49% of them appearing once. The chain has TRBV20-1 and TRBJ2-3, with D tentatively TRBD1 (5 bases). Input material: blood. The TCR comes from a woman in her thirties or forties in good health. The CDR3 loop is CSARVHQGRTDTQYF. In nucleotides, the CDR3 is TGCAGTGCTAGGGTCCACCAGGGCCGCACAGATACGCAGTATTTT.